A single sample gave rise to the 9 T cell receptor beta chains below, sequenced in a study of response to subunit inactivated influenza vaccine. TCRdb reanalysed the RT-PCR reads using MiXCR and keeps one entry per CDR3 protein. The table includes fewer than 750,000 distinct CDR3 sequences, about 14% detected once. The specimen comprised PBMCs from blood, sampled 11 to 12 days after vaccination. The receptors were sampled from a man aged 45-65 years who received an inactivated influenza vaccine.

The chain couples TRBV4-1 to TRBJ2-7, with a weak D call TRBD1 (5 bases). Trimming took off 0 bases at V and 0 bases at J, with 18 bases between the two ends. The germline V gene has CDR1 MGHRA and CDR2 YSYEKL. The CDR3 spans 18 residues. CDR3 in amino acids: CASSQEQRTRASSYEQYF. CDR3 coding DNA: TGCGCCAGCAGCCAAGAACAAAGGACCAGGGCCAGCTCCTACGAGCAGTACTTC.

This clonotype was seen ten or more times. The V gene is TRBV7-9, the J gene TRBJ2-1; 8 positions match TRBD1. The ends lost 5 bases at V and 5 bases at J; junction bases unmatched: 8. Germline V lookup: CDR1 SEHNR, CDR2 FQNEAQ (reference sequence). The CDR3 is 15 amino acids. The CDR3 sequence: CASSLRGTGNNEQFF. The DNA for the CDR3 is TGTGCCAGCAGCCTACGTGGGACAGGAAACAATGAGCAGTTCTTC.

This chain joins TRBV20-1 and TRBJ2-2; 10 nucleotides agree with TRBD2. Germline V gives CDR1 DFQATT, CDR2 SNEGSKA (reference sequence). The junction had 3 bases not matched to a gene; V was cut back by 4 bases and J by 4 bases. The CDR3 is 14 residues long. The CDR3 DNA reads as TGCAGTGCTATAGCGGGGGGAAGCACCGGGGAGCTGTTTTTT. Its protein is CSAIAGGSTGELFF.

This rearrangement joins TRBV10-3 to TRBJ1-1; 10 bases are shared with TRBD1. The CDR3 contains 13 residues. Germline trimming cut 6 bases from V and 3 bases from J; bases unmatched to any gene: 1. Germline CDR1 and CDR2: ENHRY and SYGVKD. The CDR3 spells CAISGTGDTEAFF. The CDR3 region has the DNA TGTGCCATCAGCGGGACAGGGGACACTGAAGCTTTCTTT.

Concerning this clonotype: As the CDR3 is not closed by the conserved phenylalanine or tryptophan, this likely results from a read error. Because the CDR3's place on the DNA is in doubt, the DNA is left out and the CDR3 is given as listed by TCRdb. The rearrangement uses TRBV12-3 or TRBV12-4 and TRBJ2-1; TRBD2 reflects the table's D call only, with no check against the DNA. The CDR3 has 13 residues if both end residues are counted. CDR3 loop: CASRQSTSGGFEV.

The chain uses TRBV6-4 and TRBJ2-3; 12 positions agree with TRBD2. The germline V gene encodes CDR1 MRHNA and CDR2 SNTAGT. The CDR3 totals 17 residues. Trimming cost V 6 bases and J 0 bases; bases outside gene matches: 7. CDR3 sequence reads: CASSARLAGESTDTQYF. CDR3 bases: TGTGCCAGCAGCGCCAGACTAGCGGGAGAAAGCACAGATACGCAGTATTTT.

This clonotype was counted between two and nine times. This chain uses TRBV7-9 with TRBJ2-7, with 9 bases lining up with TRBD2. The V segment lost 1 base and the J segment 7 bases; nucleotides outside the gene matches: 11. This CDR3 spans 16 amino acids. In germline, CDR1 is SEHNR, CDR2 FQNEAQ (reference sequence). CDR3 region: CASSLVVAGVVWEQYF. In DNA, the CDR3 is TGTGCCAGCAGCTTAGTGGTAGCGGGAGTGGTGTGGGAGCAGTACTTC.

V usage is TRBV6-5 and J usage is TRBJ1-5; D might be TRBD1 (6 bases). This CDR3 contains 16 residues. Germline V gene sequence: CDR1 MNHEY, CDR2 SVGAGI. V lost 2 bases, J lost 5 bases, and 16 bases lay in between. The CDR3 DNA reads TGTGCCAGCAGTTACGGGCCCGGGACAAATTATCAGCCCCAGCATTTT. Its protein product is CASSYGPGTNYQPQHF.

This clonotype was recorded at least ten times. The V call is TRBV6-2 or TRBV6-3, the J call TRBJ1-1; D call uncertain. The CDR3 is 16 residues long. The V gene's germline CDR1 is MNHEY and CDR2 SVGEGT. Between the trimmed V and J ends, which lost 2 bases and 3 bases, there was a span of 16 bases. The chain's CDR3 is CASSYTTRREDTEAFF. Here the CDR3 DNA reads TGTGCCAGCAGTTACACAACTCGGAGGGAGGACACTGAAGCTTTCTTT.